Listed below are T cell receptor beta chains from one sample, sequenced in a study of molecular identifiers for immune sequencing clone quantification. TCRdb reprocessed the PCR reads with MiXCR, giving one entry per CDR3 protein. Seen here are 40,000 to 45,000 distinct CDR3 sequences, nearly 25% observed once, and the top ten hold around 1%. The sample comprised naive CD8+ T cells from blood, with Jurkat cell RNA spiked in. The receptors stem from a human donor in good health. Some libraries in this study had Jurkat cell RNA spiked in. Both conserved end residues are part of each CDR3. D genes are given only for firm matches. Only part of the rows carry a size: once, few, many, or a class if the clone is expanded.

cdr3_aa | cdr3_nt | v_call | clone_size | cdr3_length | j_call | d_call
CSVEERKGAFDEQYF | TGCAGCGTTGAAGAACGAAAGGGGGCATTTGACGAGCAGTACTTC | TRBV29-1 | many | 15 | TRBJ2-7 | TRBD1
CASSQIGLIETQYF | TGCGCCAGCAGCCAAATTGGGCTGATAGAGACCCAGTACTTC | TRBV4-1 | many | 14 | TRBJ2-5 | NA
CASSPAGQGNSPLHF | TGTGCCAGCTCACCGGCGGGACAGGGCAATTCACCCCTCCACTTT | TRBV18 | many | 15 | TRBJ1-6 | TRBD1
CASSPPPGQGYADTQYF | TGCGCCAGCAGCCCTCCCCCGGGACAGGGGTATGCAGATACGCAGTATTTT | TRBV4-1 | many | 17 | TRBJ2-3 | TRBD1
CSALDAGDEQYF | TGCAGTGCCCTAGATGCAGGGGACGAGCAGTACTTC | TRBV20-1 | many | 12 | TRBJ2-7 | NA
CASRYGLAGSYEQFF | TGCGCCAGCAGGTACGGACTAGCGGGAAGCTATGAGCAGTTCTTC | TRBV4-1 | many | 15 | TRBJ2-1 | TRBD2
CASSPTSGSETQYF | TGTGCCAGTAGTCCCACGAGCGGGTCTGAGACCCAGTACTTC | TRBV19 | many | 14 | TRBJ2-5 | NA
CSVVVGLGAGAAALYYNEQFF | TGCAGCGTTGTGGTCGGGCTTGGGGCAGGGGCCGCGGCCTTATATTACAATGAGCAGTTCTTC | TRBV29-1 | NA | 21 | TRBJ2-1 | NA
CASSPPRMGLAKNIQYF | TGCGCCAGCAGTCCCCCGCGAATGGGACTAGCCAAAAACATTCAGTACTTC | TRBV23-1 | medium-sized | 17 | TRBJ2-4 | NA
CASSLVHSGQGDYGYTF | TGTGCCAGCAGTTTAGTCCATAGCGGACAGGGGGACTATGGCTACACCTTC | TRBV12-3/TRBV12-4 | many | 17 | TRBJ1-2 | TRBD1
CASSLRAFF | TGTGCCAGCAGTCTCCGAGCTTTCTTT | TRBV27 | few | 9 | TRBJ1-1 | NA
CSVELGQTNTGELFF | TGCAGCGTTGAACTGGGACAGACGAACACCGGGGAGCTGTTTTTT | TRBV29-1 | many | 15 | TRBJ2-2 | TRBD1
CSVEKSWNTEAFF | TGCAGCGTTGAGAAGTCATGGAACACTGAAGCTTTCTTT | TRBV29-1 | many | 13 | TRBJ1-1 | NA
CAISEDSSGANVLTF | TGTGCCATCAGTGAGGATAGCTCTGGGGCCAACGTCCTGACTTTC | TRBV10-3 | many | 15 | TRBJ2-6 | NA
CASSVAGLSSYEQYF | TGTGCCAGCAGCGTAGCAGGGCTGAGCTCCTACGAGCAGTACTTC | TRBV9 | NA | 15 | TRBJ2-7 | NA
CASSLDTYNEQFF | TGTGCCAGCAGTTTAGACACCTACAATGAGCAGTTCTTC | TRBV28 | NA | 13 | TRBJ2-1 | NA
CASSQRLWASGANVLTF | TGCGCCAGCAGCCAACGGCTATGGGCCTCCGGGGCCAACGTCCTGACTTTC | TRBV4-3 | many | 17 | TRBJ2-6 | NA
CAAGTSEITDTQYF | TGTGCCGCCGGGACTAGCGAGATCACAGATACGCAGTATTTT | TRBV13 | many | 14 | TRBJ2-3 | TRBD2
CASSWVAGPQETQYF | TGTGCCAGTAGTTGGGTAGCGGGACCCCAAGAGACCCAGTACTTC | TRBV19 | NA | 15 | TRBJ2-5 | TRBD2
CASSWSGSYEQYF | TGTGCCAGCAGCTGGTCGGGTTCCTACGAGCAGTACTTC | TRBV5-8 | many | 13 | TRBJ2-7 | NA
CASSYSLTMGGDTDTQYF | TGTGCCAGCAGTTATTCCCTCACCATGGGGGGGGACACAGATACGCAGTATTTT | TRBV6-2/TRBV6-3 | many | 18 | TRBJ2-3 | TRBD2
CASSLAGLRSTDTQYF | TGTGCCAGCAGCTTAGCAGGTCTCCGAAGCACAGATACGCAGTATTTT | TRBV7-9 | medium-sized | 16 | TRBJ2-3 | NA
CASSLGLLEQYF | TGTGCCAGCAGCTTAGGGCTGCTCGAGCAGTACTTC | TRBV7-8 | many | 12 | TRBJ2-7 | NA
CASSLGTSGTETQYF | TGTGCCAGCAGCCTGGGGACTAGCGGGACAGAGACCCAGTACTTC | TRBV13 | many | 15 | TRBJ2-5 | TRBD2
CASSLGTGEAFF | TGTGCCAGCAGCCTAGGGACAGGTGAAGCTTTCTTT | TRBV7-3 | many | 12 | TRBJ1-1 | TRBD1
CASSTGENEQFF | TGTGCCAGCAGTACAGGGGAGAATGAGCAGTTCTTC | TRBV28 | many | 12 | TRBJ2-1 | TRBD1
CAWSFEETTGELFF | TGTGCCTGGAGTTTCGAGGAGACCACCGGGGAGCTGTTTTTT | TRBV30 | NA | 14 | TRBJ2-2 | NA
CASSPQGPEENQPQHF | TGTGCCAGCTCACCACAAGGACCCGAGGAAAATCAGCCCCAGCATTTT | TRBV18 | many | 16 | TRBJ1-5 | NA
CASRQLAGGSYNEQFF | TGTGCCAGCAGACAACTAGCGGGAGGATCCTACAATGAGCAGTTCTTC | TRBV7-9 | many | 16 | TRBJ2-1 | TRBD2
CATSRAPALEQYF | TGTGCCACTTCCCGGGCTCCCGCTCTGGAGCAGTACTTC | TRBV19 | NA | 13 | TRBJ2-7 | NA
CASSRGEEAGELFF | TGTGCCAGCAGTAGGGGGGAGGAGGCCGGGGAGCTGTTTTTT | TRBV21-1 | NA | 14 | TRBJ2-2 | NA
CSSGGLPDTDTHYF | TGCAGCTCCGGCGGGCTACCTGACACAGATACGCACTATTTT | TRBV20-1 | once | 14 | TRBJ2-3 | NA
CGVDGQGFNNEQFF | TGCGGCGTTGATGGTCAGGGGTTCAACAATGAGCAGTTCTTC | TRBV29-1 | few | 14 | TRBJ2-1 | NA
CASWTGAYNEQFF | TGTGCCAGCTGGACAGGGGCCTACAATGAGCAGTTCTTC | TRBV6-2/TRBV6-3 | many | 13 | TRBJ2-1 | TRBD1
CASSGILHSSGSYNEQFF | TGTGCCAGTAGTGGGATACTCCACTCTAGCGGGAGTTACAATGAGCAGTTCTTC | TRBV19 | NA | 18 | TRBJ2-1 | TRBD2
CASSLLRPAGRADTQYF | TGTGCCAGCAGTTTATTACGCCCAGCAGGCCGAGCAGATACGCAGTATTTT | TRBV27 | many | 17 | TRBJ2-3 | NA
CATGTGPNYGYTF | TGTGCCACTGGGACAGGCCCTAACTATGGCTACACCTTC | TRBV6-5 | many | 13 | TRBJ1-2 | TRBD1
CASSLLGGADTQYF | TGTGCCAGCAGTTTATTGGGAGGAGCAGATACGCAGTATTTT | TRBV12-3/TRBV12-4 | NA | 14 | TRBJ2-3 | NA
CASSPKRLPDDEQFF | TGTGCCAGCAGCCCTAAGAGACTGCCGGATGATGAGCAGTTCTTC | TRBV3-1 | NA | 15 | TRBJ2-1 | NA
CSAGTSTDTQYF | TGCAGCGCCGGGACTAGCACAGATACGCAGTATTTT | TRBV29-1 | many | 12 | TRBJ2-3 | NA
CANQEFRYSNQPQHF | TGTGCCAACCAGGAGTTCCGTTATAGCAATCAGCCCCAGCATTTT | TRBV21-1 | few | 15 | TRBJ1-5 | NA
CASSLLGGNTIYF | TGTGCCAGCAGCTTATTGGGGGGAAACACCATATATTTT | TRBV11-2 | NA | 13 | TRBJ1-3 | NA
CSAGGPGAARYNSPLHF | TGCAGTGCTGGAGGACCCGGGGCCGCCAGGTATAATTCACCCCTCCACTTT | TRBV20-1 | many | 17 | TRBJ1-6 | NA